This is a list of T cell receptor beta chains from one sample in a study of CD8 T cells in Susac syndrome. Using its own MiXCR run on the immunoSEQ multiplex PCR reads, TCRdb lists one record per CDR3 protein. This sample has more than 150,000 distinct CDR3 sequences, with 94% found just once. Sequencing input: CD8+ T cells from PBMCs. Every receptor here comes from a human donor with multiple sclerosis. The conserved cysteine and the conserved F or W are not part of the CDR3 here. The D gene is left open where the match is weak. Not all rows give a size; the values are once, few, many and, for expanded clones, a class.

abundance,j_gene,d_gene,v_gene,CDR3aa
.,TRBJ1-3,.,TRBV27,ASSLGPGTSSGNTIY
.,TRBJ2-3,.,TRBV7-6,ASSTRWGDTQY
once,TRBJ2-1,.,TRBV7-2,ASSWRDSSYNEQF
.,TRBJ2-3,TRBD2,TRBV7-2,ASSPTGGLIDTQY
.,TRBJ2-7,.,TRBV28,ASRTQRGSYEQY
.,TRBJ2-1,.,TRBV28,ASSFNEQF
.,TRBJ1-5,.,TRBV27,ASSLRPSNQPQH
.,TRBJ1-2,TRBD1,TRBV7-9,ASSSTGDQGYT
.,TRBJ1-1,.,TRBV9,ASSVGSGIGTEAF
.,TRBJ2-1,.,TRBV30,AWSPTRDNYNEQF
.,TRBJ1-5,.,TRBV9,ASSSGVGINQPQH
.,TRBJ2-1,TRBD1,TRBV28,ASEKGTGAGYEQF
.,TRBJ2-1,TRBD1,TRBV27,ASSLSAGGTYNEQF
once,TRBJ2-7,.,TRBV7-9,ASSPPLGDEQY
.,TRBJ2-3,.,TRBV29-1,SVRAAKDTQY
.,TRBJ2-1,TRBD1,TRBV3-1,ASSLKVTGVSYNEQF
.,TRBJ2-7,TRBD1,TRBV6-2/TRBV6-3,ASSYSYRGSYEQY
.,TRBJ2-1,TRBD1,TRBV9,ASSQGDRAFDEQF
.,TRBJ1-1,.,TRBV4-1,ASSQETPLAEAF
.,TRBJ1-1,.,TRBV3-1,ASSQVARGRLNTEAF
.,TRBJ1-5,TRBD1,TRBV7-9,ASSRQGDQPQH
.,TRBJ1-6,TRBD1,TRBV27,ATSDRGLGSPLH
.,TRBJ1-5,.,TRBV2,ASSVQDALQHSNQPQH
.,TRBJ1-5,TRBD1,TRBV2,ASSDRQGREPQH
.,TRBJ1-1,.,TRBV3-1,ASSPGHLNTEAF
.,TRBJ2-7,TRBD1,TRBV28,ASSLRTGGFREQY
.,TRBJ1-1,.,TRBV14,ASSSGANAF
.,TRBJ2-7,TRBD2,TRBV4-2,ASSQGLAGSYEQY
.,TRBJ2-1,.,TRBV2,AIHRETYNEQF
.,TRBJ2-1,.,TRBV6-6,ASNTFARDEQF
.,TRBJ1-2,TRBD1,TRBV29-1,SVEDRRDYGYT
.,TRBJ2-1,.,TRBV5-1,ASSFTSSEQF
.,TRBJ2-1,.,TRBV10-3,AISAGGSYNEQF
.,TRBJ2-7,.,TRBV24-1,ATSDFGRGGIRSYEQY
.,TRBJ1-2,.,TRBV29-1,SARGSADYGYT
.,TRBJ1-5,.,TRBV5-6,ASSLGNNQPQH
.,TRBJ2-1,.,TRBV19,ASSIDPRRAEQF
.,TRBJ2-3,.,TRBV6-1,ASSTRGAGDRTSTDTQY
.,TRBJ2-7,.,TRBV4-2,ASSYQRTNTYEQY
.,TRBJ1-6,.,TRBV4-1,ASSQDVGDSPLH
.,TRBJ2-5,.,TRBV13,ASSKYNDREETQY
.,TRBJ2-2,TRBD2,TRBV3-1,ASSQDTGGPSVGELF
.,TRBJ1-2,.,TRBV7-8,ASSLVGRHYT
once,TRBJ2-7,TRBD1,TRBV7-9,ASSGRQGPYEQY
.,TRBJ1-2,TRBD1,TRBV7-9,ASSLGGQGRYGYT
once,TRBJ2-3,.,TRBV13,ASSLGRSGWY
.,TRBJ1-1,.,TRBV25-1,ASIGPKTGNTEAF
.,TRBJ2-1,TRBD1,TRBV9,ASSAGQSNEQF
.,TRBJ2-7,.,TRBV2,ASSSRGTRTSYEQY
.,TRBJ2-7,.,TRBV13,ASSYTYEQY
.,TRBJ2-2,.,TRBV12-5,ASGLVMGNTGELF
.,TRBJ1-1,.,TRBV29-1,SVEMAFTSEAF
.,TRBJ2-5,TRBD1,TRBV13,ASSSGQALRTQY
few,TRBJ2-5,TRBD2,TRBV4-2,ASSQDRGGEETQY
.,TRBJ1-4,.,TRBV7-9,ATLGGRSEKLF
.,TRBJ2-4,.,TRBV20-1,SAAAGAKNIQY
.,TRBJ2-3,TRBD2,TRBV27,ASSSSGGAAPQY
.,TRBJ1-1,TRBD1,TRBV30,ACPGQGWIPTEAF
.,TRBJ1-5,TRBD1,TRBV20-1,SARAHRGSNQPQH